What follows is one T cell receptor (beta chain) and its context. The CDR3 covers 13 residues. CDR1 is SNHLY and CDR2 is FYNNEI in the germline V gene. This sample was included in a study of blood T cell repertoires in COVID-19. Donors in Cohort 3 who had recovered were those with two negative PCRs, healthcare professional clearance, or resolution of their symptoms. The assay was immunoSEQ multiplex PCR, and TCRdb's table has in-frame clones only and misses some. The table has 450,000 or so clones, 90% seen once. The chain employs TRBV2 and TRBJ2-1, with 7 bases identical to TRBD2. Source material: PBMCs or T cells enriched from blood (not recorded which). This TCR was recovered from a man aged 18-30 years who had recovered from COVID-19. This chain's CDR3 is CAQLGLVREEQFF. DNA of the CDR3: TGTGCACAACTCGGACTAGTAAGGGAGGAGCAGTTCTTC. Together with reference TRBV2 and TRBJ2-1, the CDR3 gives the full variable domain: EPEVTQTPSHQVTQMGQEVILRCVPISNHLYFYWYRQILGQKVEFLVSFYNNEISEKSEIFDDQFSVERPDGSNFTLKIRSTKLEDSAMYFCAQLGLVREEQFFGPGTRLTVL.